This T cell receptor beta chain was sequenced for a study of T cell repertoires in cytomegalovirus infection (dated by TCRdb to between 2017 and 2020). Context from the whole study: The peptide stimulations were aimed at well-studied HLA-B-restricted epitopes as well as recently identified HLA-C-restricted CMV epitopes, whose presentation resists viral immunomodulation. The HLA type of each donor mattered for the analysis, because public TCR beta signatures pointed to carriage of CMV infection along with the matching HLA type. Study-wide conclusions, independent of this receptor: The ex vivo response was dominated by HLA-C-restricted CMV-specific TCR beta clonotypes, which also provided the single most frequent clonotype in two of eight donors. Carriers of CMV infection plus the relevant HLA type were discriminated by the cumulative frequency of public TCR beta family members in the study cohort and in an independent roughly 320-donor cohort.

This specimen's treatment or condition label, interpreted: in vitro stimulation with specific CMV peptide epitopes to enrich CMV-specific T cells. The germline V gene gives CDR1 as MNHNS and CDR2 as SASEGT. From V the trimming removes 8 bases and from J it removes 1 base, while the gene matches leave 8 bases of the junction unaccounted for. The CDR3 sequence holds 14 residues, the cysteine and valine included. This entry keeps only the CDR3 DNA: 42 bases, framed from base 1. As concerns this clonotype: Its antigen specificity is not known. Nothing much larger sits one base from this clone, and base qualities are not available.

Reads for this sample came from an Illumina HiSeq 1500. TCRdb cleaned the public reads at Q25 with fastp, built clones with MiXCR and kept in-frame beta chains. When rows share a CDR3 protein, they turn into one entry using the most common DNA and genes. The sample contains some 800,000 distinct CDR3 sequences, 30% to 35% of them found a single time. The ten biggest clones cover 9.5% to 15% of the sample. This sample comprised cultured CD8+ T cells from PBMCs, obtained from culture after CMV antigen stimulation. This TCR was sampled from a human donor in good health (CMV status not recorded). Some clones in this sample may be carry-over from other donors' samples. This receptor chain uses TRBV6-1 and TRBJ2-7, and 7 junction bases match TRBD1. The DNA reads TGTGCCAGCCCACCGGCGACAGGGTCCTACGAGCAGTACGTC. It is translated as CASPPATGSYEQYV.